These T cell receptor beta chains were read from a single sample in a study of shared clonotypes between healthy human individuals. TCRdb keeps only in-frame clones here, not all; method: immunoSEQ multiplex PCR. The profile covers roughly 1,100,000 clones, with around 74% appearing a single time and 1.4% taken by the ten largest. Sequencing was done on a sample of memory CD4+ T cells sorted from blood. Every receptor here comes from a man in his late teens or twenties in good health. Each CDR3 is given with its conserved first and last residue. A D gene is named only where the DNA matches it firmly. The size entry is marked missing in some rows and otherwise reads once, few, many or a size class.

cdr3_aa cdr3_nt j_call cdr3_length d_call v_call clone_size
CASSPIQGNEQFF TGTGCCAGCTCCCCAATCCAGGGCAATGAGCAGTTCTTC TRBJ2-1 13 NA TRBV18 many
CASSRVGGSPLHF TGTGCCAGCAGTAGGGTGGGCGGATCACCCCTCCACTTT TRBJ1-6 13 NA TRBV6-5 NA
CASSLDTRDWANVLTF TGCGCCAGCAGCTTGGATACCCGGGACTGGGCCAACGTCCTGACTTTC TRBJ2-6 16 NA TRBV5-1 NA
CASSVLGQGFEKLFF TGTGCCAGCAGTGTCTTAGGACAGGGCTTTGAAAAACTGTTTTTT TRBJ1-4 15 TRBD1 TRBV2 few
CASSLGNPGTIYF TGTGCCAGCAGCTTGGGGAACCCTGGCACCATATATTTT TRBJ1-3 13 NA TRBV5-4 NA
CASSKLDTVEQFF TGTGCCAGTAGTAAGCTGGACACCGTTGAGCAGTTCTTC TRBJ2-1 13 NA TRBV19 NA
CASSFGGRKETQYF TGTGCCAGCAGCTTCGGGGGGCGGAAAGAGACCCAGTACTTC TRBJ2-5 14 NA TRBV5-4 NA
CASSIRGTDNSPLHF TGTGCCAGCAGCATCAGGGGGACAGATAATTCACCCCTCCACTTT TRBJ1-6 15 TRBD1 TRBV6-1 NA
CASSETSASSYNEQFF TGTGCCAGCAGCGAGACTAGCGCGAGCTCCTACAATGAGCAGTTCTTC TRBJ2-1 16 TRBD2 TRBV9 NA
CASNPDRAFNEQFF TGTGCCAGCAACCCGGACAGGGCATTCAATGAGCAGTTCTTC TRBJ2-1 14 TRBD1 TRBV2 NA
CASRSTVDGYTF TGTGCCAGCAGATCGACGGTGGATGGCTACACCTTC TRBJ1-2 12 NA TRBV6-5 NA
CASSRDREETQYF TGTGCCAGCAGCCGGGACAGGGAAGAGACCCAGTACTTC TRBJ2-5 13 TRBD1 TRBV11-2 NA
CASSSRIQETQYF TGTGCCAGCAGCAGCAGGATCCAAGAGACCCAGTACTTC TRBJ2-5 13 NA TRBV5-5 NA
CASSQGLAGGRETQYF TGTGCCAGCAGCCAGGGACTAGCGGGGGGGCGCGAGACCCAGTACTTC TRBJ2-5 16 TRBD2 TRBV4-2 NA